This T cell receptor (beta chain) was profiled in a study of control samples from healthy donors and cancer patients. Sequenced by immunoSEQ multiplex PCR; TCRdb stores in-frame clones only, minus some. The sample has 150,000 to 200,000 clones, approximately 90% seen once; the top ten hold more than 10%. Trimming took off 10 bases at V and 4 bases at J, with 7 bases between the two ends. Germline CDR1 is LNHDA and CDR2 is SQIVND (reference sequence). The CDR3 extends over 11 amino acids. The sequence was collected from a young man in good health. V gene TRBV19 combines with J gene TRBJ1-4; D unclear. Source material: blood. The CDR3 protein is CATTSNEKLFF. CDR3 coding DNA: TGTGCCACCACAAGTAATGAAAAACTGTTTTTT.